These 27 T cell receptor beta chains were sequenced from one sample in a study of PD-L1 blockade in urothelial cancer (dated by TCRdb to between 2016 and 2019). What this sample's time point label stands for: pretreatment peripheral blood. Library preparation employed the immunoSEQ multiplex PCR assay. Here the immuneACCESS table is served through TCRdb, limited to in-frame sequences with V and J called. Missing clones are a known gap in these copies; in checked studies unresolved V genes cover under half, and the rest lacks a known reason. The sample table lists about 50,000 clones, about 86% of them with a count of one. Around 22% of the sample is in the top ten clones. This specimen consisted of PBMCs, obtained around atezolizumab (anti-PD-L1) treatment. The receptors come from a man between 60 and 75 years old with urothelial cancer.

The chain links TRBV18 to TRBJ1-5; 7 positions match TRBD1. With V trimmed by 2 bases and J by 6 bases, 7 bases remained unmatched. The germline CDR1 and CDR2 sequences are KGHSH and LQKENI. This CDR3 has 15 residues. The CDR3 loop is CASSPSGGSTQPQHF. In nucleotides, the CDR3 is TGTGCCAGCTCACCATCAGGGGGATCTACTCAGCCCCAGCATTTT. Together with reference TRBV18 and TRBJ1-5, the CDR3 gives the full variable domain: NAGVMQNPRHLVRRRGQEARLRCSPMKGHSHVYWYRQLPEEGLKFMVYLQKENIIDESGMPKERFSAEFPKEGPSILRIQQVVRGDSAAYFCASSPSGGSTQPQHFGDGTRLSIL.

The chain is built from TRBV2 and TRBJ1-2; D is unresolved. V was cut by 7 bases and J by 4 bases, with 10 bases left in between. Per germline, CDR1 SNHLY and CDR2 FYNNEI. The CDR3 is 12 amino acids. This CDR3 reads CASIMQAYGYTF. For the CDR3, the DNA is TGTGCCAGCATTATGCAGGCCTATGGCTACACCTTC.

This chain uses TRBV4-2 with TRBJ1-3; D possibly corresponds to TRBD1 (5 bases). V dropped 0 bases and J dropped 7 bases, with 7 bases sitting between them. This CDR3 spans 13 amino acids. Germline V gene sequence: CDR1 LGHNA, CDR2 YNFKEQ. The DNA for the CDR3 is TGTGCCAGCAGCCAAGAGTCAGGGAACACCATATATTTT. Its translation is CASSQESGNTIYF.

This clone was recorded once. The chain couples TRBV5-4 to TRBJ2-7; 9 positions match TRBD1. CDR1 is SGHNT and CDR2 is YYREEE in the germline V gene (reference sequence). The CDR3 totals 15 residues. J gave up 0 bases and V 2 bases, and 3 bases lay outside the gene matches. The CDR3 spells CASSFGQGSSYEQYF. The CDR3 nucleotides read TGTGCCAGCAGCTTCGGACAGGGGAGCTCCTACGAGCAGTACTTC.

This chain joins TRBV7-3 and TRBJ2-2; D unclear. CDR1 is SGHTA and CDR2 is FQGTGA in the germline V gene. The CDR3 spans 15 residues. Trimming pared 4 bases from V and 1 base from J, leaving 10 bases between. The CDR3 loop reads CASSSPGLNTGELFF. The CDR3 region has the DNA TGTGCCAGCAGCTCCCCAGGTTTGAACACCGGGGAGCTGTTTTTT.

The CDR3 loop is CASSFRDSYEQYF. The CDR3 nucleotides are TGTGCCAGCAGCTTCCGGGACAGCTACGAGCAGTACTTC. The chain links TRBV27 to TRBJ2-7; TRBD1 aligns across 7 bases. J lost 3 bases, V lost 6 bases, and 5 bases had no gene match. In germline, CDR1 is MNHEY, CDR2 SMNVEV (reference sequence). CDR3 length: 13 residues.

The chain is built from TRBV5-1 and TRBJ2-2; possible D gene TRBD1, 5 bases. Germline CDR1 and CDR2: SGHRS and YFSETQ. Between the trimmed V and J ends, which lost 0 bases and 4 bases, there was a span of 7 bases. This CDR3 is built from 14 residues. The CDR3 DNA sequence: TGCGCCAGCAGCTTGGTGGGGCTCACCGGGGAGCTGTTTTTT. Its protein is CASSLVGLTGELFF.

The CDR3, as DNA: TGTGCCAGCAGCTTCACTCGGGGTACTGAAGCTTTCTTT. Translated: CASSFTRGTEAFF. The genes are TRBV5-4 and TRBJ1-1; no definite D call. The V end was cut by 2 bases, the J end by 5 bases, with 10 bases between. Looked up from germline, CDR1 is SGHNT and CDR2 is YYREEE (reference sequence). This CDR3 region has 13 residues.

This rearrangement joins TRBV5-1 to TRBJ2-2; 13 nucleotides line up with TRBD2. Germline V gene lookup returns CDR1 SGHRS and CDR2 YFSETQ. The CDR3 consists of 17 residues. Trimming cost V 3 bases and J 3 bases; bases outside gene matches: 5. The CDR3 here is CASSSGTSGKDTGELFF. CDR3 in DNA: TGCGCCAGCAGCTCGGGGACTAGCGGGAAGGACACCGGGGAGCTGTTTTTT.

A single count supports this clone. This chain joins TRBV6-6 and TRBJ2-1; 8 bases are shared with TRBD2. Germline CDR1 and CDR2: MNHNY and SVGAGI (reference sequence). This CDR3 region has 13 residues. With V trimmed by 8 bases and J by 6 bases, 6 bases remained unmatched. Here the CDR3 reads CASAGGLGNEQFF. The CDR3 DNA sequence: TGTGCCAGCGCGGGGGGCCTCGGCAATGAGCAGTTCTTC.

The chain has TRBV7-3 and TRBJ1-1, with D possibly TRBD1 on 6 matching bases. V was cut by 1 base and J by 0 bases, with 9 bases left in between. Germline lookup yields CDR1 SGHTA and CDR2 FQGTGA. The CDR3 contains 15 residues. The CDR3 loop reads CASSLIGQLNTEAFF. The CDR3 DNA is TGTGCCAGCAGCTTAATAGGACAGTTGAACACTGAAGCTTTCTTT.

The chain is built from TRBV7-6 and TRBJ2-2; weak D call: TRBD1 (6 bases). Trimming took 6 bases from V and 0 from J, leaving 17 bases between them. Looked up from germline, CDR1 is SGHVS and CDR2 is FNYEAQ. The CDR3 contains 17 residues. This CDR3 is CASRPEGHLANTGELFF. The CDR3 DNA reads as TGTGCCAGCAGGCCCGAGGGACACCTCGCGAACACCGGGGAGCTGTTTTTT. Full variable domain (remainder filled in from reference TRBV7-6 and TRBJ2-2): GAGVSQSPRYKVTKRGQDVALRCDPISGHVSLYWYRQALGQGPEFLTYFNYEAQQDKSGLPNDRFSAERPEGSISTLTIQRTEQRDSAMYRCASRPEGHLANTGELFFGEGSRLTVL.

The chain carries TRBV6-5 and TRBJ1-4; 10 bases match TRBD1. The CDR3 covers 15 residues. J gave up 7 bases and V 6 bases, and 8 bases lay outside the gene matches. Germline V gives CDR1 MNHEY, CDR2 SVGAGI. CDR3 DNA sequence: TGTGCCAGCAGGGTGACAGGGGGCGCGGGTGAAAAACTGTTTTTT. Residues: CASRVTGGAGEKLFF.

This sequence joins TRBV2 and TRBJ1-2; 7 positions agree with TRBD1. The V and J ends lost 2 bases and 8 bases, in that order; junction bases with no gene match: 8. CDR1 and CDR2 from the germline V gene are SNHLY and FYNNEI. The CDR3 length is 14 residues. The CDR3: CASSETGEIGGYTF. CDR3 DNA sequence: TGTGCCAGCAGTGAAACAGGGGAAATAGGGGGCTACACCTTC. Supplemented by reference TRBV2 and TRBJ1-2, the full variable domain reads EPEVTQTPSHQVTQMGQEVILRCVPISNHLYFYWYRQILGQKVEFLVSFYNNEISEKSEIFDDQFSVERPDGSNFTLKIRSTKLEDSAMYFCASSETGEIGGYTFGSGTRLTVV.

Here the CDR3 DNA reads TGCGCCAGCAGCTTGTCCCCGGCTAGCGGGGGGGCAGATACGCAGTATTTT. Its protein product is CASSLSPASGGADTQYF. V is TRBV5-1 and J is TRBJ2-3, with 12 bases aligning to TRBD2. Germline V gene data show CDR1 as SGHRS and CDR2 as YFSETQ. The CDR3 is 17 amino acids. J was trimmed by 4 bases and V by 1 base; bases with no gene match: 7.

The chain is built from TRBV6-1 and TRBJ2-7; possibly TRBD2 for D (5 bases). Germline-derived CDR1 and CDR2 are MNHNS and SASEGT. V lost 4 bases to trimming and J lost 7 bases, with 11 bases between them. The CDR3 loop spans 12 amino acids. DNA for the CDR3: TGTGCCAGCAGTGCCGGAACGGGGGAGCAGTACTTC. The encoded protein is CASSAGTGEQYF.

The genes are TRBV9 and TRBJ1-3, with D uncertain. The CDR3 length is 17 residues. Germline-derived CDR1 and CDR2 are SGDLS and YYNGEE. V was shortened by 7 bases and J by 6 bases, with 26 bases between the two germline ends. DNA of the CDR3: TGTGCCAGCGGCCTGCTGGGAGGTGCCCCGGCGCTAAACACCATATATTTT. This codes for CASGLLGGAPALNTIYF.

This clone was seen just once. The V call is TRBV4-2, the J call TRBJ1-4, with a tentative D call TRBD1 (5 bases). The CDR3 sequence is 15 residues long. The V and J ends lost 0 bases and 6 bases respectively, with 11 bases between them. The germline gives CDR1 LGHNA, CDR2 YNFKEQ. The DNA for the CDR3 is TGTGCCAGCAGCCAAGAGGGGACTGGGGATGAAAAACTGTTTTTT. Translation gives CASSQEGTGDEKLFF.

This chain joins TRBV19 and TRBJ2-7; 7 nucleotides align to TRBD1. Germline V gene data show CDR1 as LNHDA and CDR2 as SQIVND (reference sequence). This CDR3 region has 14 residues. Trimming at V came to 3 bases and at J to 2 bases, leaving 4 bases not matched to a gene. CDR3 DNA: TGTGCCAGTAGTATTAAGGGGGCGACCTACGAGCAGTACTTC. Amino acid sequence: CASSIKGATYEQYF.

This chain joins TRBV28 and TRBJ1-5; D call uncertain. Looked up from germline, CDR1 is MDHEN and CDR2 is SYDVKM. The V end lost 5 bases, the J end lost 1 base, and 6 bases lay between the germline ends. The CDR3 length is 13 residues. The CDR3 reads CASSSPSNQPQHF. In DNA form, the CDR3 reads TGTGCCAGCAGTAGCCCCAGCAATCAGCCCCAGCATTTT.

CDR3 in amino acids: CASRPGLGGNIQYF. Written as DNA, the CDR3 is TGTGCCAGCAGACCCGGACTAGGGGGAAACATTCAGTACTTC. J is TRBJ2-4 and V is TRBV5-4; D might be TRBD2 (7 bases). The germline gives CDR1 SGHNT, CDR2 YYREEE (reference sequence). Trimming removed 5 bases at V and 6 bases at J, with 15 bases between. The CDR3 has 14 amino acids. Full variable domain (remainder filled in from reference TRBV5-4 and TRBJ2-4): ETGVTQSPTHLIKTRGQQVTLRCSSQSGHNTVSWYQQALGQGPQFIFQYYREEENGRGNFPPRFSGLQFPNYSSELNVNALELDDSALYLCASRPGLGGNIQYFGAGTRLSVL.

V is TRBV30 and J is TRBJ2-5; 10 bases match TRBD1. Per the germline V gene, CDR1 is GTSNPN and CDR2 is SVGIG (reference sequence). This CDR3 has 14 residues. With 2 bases clipped from V and 4 bases from J, the junction kept 4 bases outside the gene matches. This chain's CDR3 is CAWSPGTGAETQYF. DNA for the CDR3: TGTGCCTGGAGTCCGGGGACAGGGGCAGAGACCCAGTACTTC.

V usage is TRBV18 and J usage is TRBJ2-7; 7 positions agree with TRBD2. Unmatched junction bases numbered 10, after V lost 0 bases and J lost 5 bases. The CDR3 is 16 amino acids. Germline-derived CDR1 and CDR2 are KGHSH and LQKENI. The CDR3 reads CASSPPTGGSTNEQYF. The CDR3, as DNA: TGTGCCAGCTCACCACCGACTGGCGGGAGTACGAACGAGCAGTACTTC.

This chain joins TRBV6-1 and TRBJ1-1; D is unresolved. Germline V gene data show CDR1 as MNHNS and CDR2 as SASEGT. V lost 5 bases and J lost 6, with 10 bases in between. CDR3 length: 12 residues. CDR3 amino acids: CASSLSHSEAFF. The CDR3 nucleotides are TGTGCCAGCAGTCTCTCACATTCTGAAGCTTTCTTT.

The rearrangement uses TRBV5-4 and TRBJ1-1, with 7 bases fitting TRBD1. CDR1 is SGHNT and CDR2 is YYREEE in the germline V gene (reference sequence). The V and J ends lost 4 bases and 4 bases, in that order; junction bases with no gene match: 4. The CDR3 contains 13 residues. CDR3 DNA sequence: TGTGCCAGCAGCCAAGGACAGGCCACTGAAGCTTTCTTT. It is translated as CASSQGQATEAFF.

V usage is TRBV27 and J usage is TRBJ2-1, with 7 positions matching TRBD1. J was trimmed by 5 bases and V by 6 bases; bases with no gene match: 7. Germline assignment: CDR1 MNHEY and CDR2 SMNVEV (reference sequence). There are 14 residues in the CDR3. This CDR3 is CASSPRQGHNEQFF. The CDR3 DNA reads TGTGCCAGCAGCCCCCGACAGGGCCACAATGAGCAGTTCTTC.

This chain links TRBV5-4 with TRBJ2-7; 7 bases are shared with TRBD2. This CDR3 comprises 13 residues. Germline assignment: CDR1 SGHNT and CDR2 YYREEE (reference sequence). Trimming at V came to 5 bases and at J to 1 base, leaving 3 bases not matched to a gene. The CDR3, as DNA: TGTGCCAGCAGTGGGGGGGTATCCTACGAGCAGTACTTC. This gives the protein CASSGGVSYEQYF.